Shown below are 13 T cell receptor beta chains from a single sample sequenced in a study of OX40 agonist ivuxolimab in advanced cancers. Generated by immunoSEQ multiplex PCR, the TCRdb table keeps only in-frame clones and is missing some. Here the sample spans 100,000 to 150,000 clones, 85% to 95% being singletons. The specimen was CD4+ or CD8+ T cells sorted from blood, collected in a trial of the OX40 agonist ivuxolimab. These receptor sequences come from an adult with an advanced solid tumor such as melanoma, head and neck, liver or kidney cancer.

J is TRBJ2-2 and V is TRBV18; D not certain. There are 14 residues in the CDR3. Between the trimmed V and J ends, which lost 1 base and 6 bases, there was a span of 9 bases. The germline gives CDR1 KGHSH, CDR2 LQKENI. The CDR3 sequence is CASSPQVTPGELFF. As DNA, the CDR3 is TGTGCCAGCTCACCACAGGTCACCCCCGGGGAGCTGTTTTTT.

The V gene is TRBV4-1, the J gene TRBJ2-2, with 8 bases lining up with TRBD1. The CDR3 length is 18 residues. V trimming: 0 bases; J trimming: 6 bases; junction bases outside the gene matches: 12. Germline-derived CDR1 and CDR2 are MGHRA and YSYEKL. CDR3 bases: TGCGCCAGCAGCCAAGATCTGTTGGCAGGGGGCCCGGCCGGGGAGCTGTTTTTT. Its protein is CASSQDLLAGGPAGELFF.

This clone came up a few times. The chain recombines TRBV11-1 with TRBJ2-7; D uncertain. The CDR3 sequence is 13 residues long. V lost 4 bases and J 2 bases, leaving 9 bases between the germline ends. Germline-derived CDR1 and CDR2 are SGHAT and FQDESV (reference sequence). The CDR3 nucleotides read TGTGCCAGCAGCTCGACGGAACCCTACGAGCAGTACTTC. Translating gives CASSSTEPYEQYF.

This CDR3 is CASSNLDRNEQYF. The DNA of the CDR3 is TGTGCCAGCAGTAATTTAGACAGAAACGAGCAGTACTTC. The chain links TRBV28 to TRBJ2-7; maybe TRBD1 (5 bases). The CDR3 runs 13 residues. Between the trimmed V and J ends, which lost 5 bases and 5 bases, there was a span of 13 bases. Germline V lookup: CDR1 MDHEN, CDR2 SYDVKM.

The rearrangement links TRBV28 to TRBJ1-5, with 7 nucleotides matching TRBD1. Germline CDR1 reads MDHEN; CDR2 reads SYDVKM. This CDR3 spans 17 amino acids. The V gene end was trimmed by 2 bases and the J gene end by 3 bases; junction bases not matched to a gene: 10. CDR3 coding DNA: TGTGCCAGCAGTTTAGGGGCCCGGGACAGCTTCAATCAGCCCCAGCATTTT. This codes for CASSLGARDSFNQPQHF.

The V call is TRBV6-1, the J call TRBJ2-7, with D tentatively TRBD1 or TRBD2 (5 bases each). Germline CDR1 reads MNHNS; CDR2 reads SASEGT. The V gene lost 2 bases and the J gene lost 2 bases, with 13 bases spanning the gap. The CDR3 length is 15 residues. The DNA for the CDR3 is TGTGCCAGCAGTGAACTCTGGGACCTCCCCTACGAGCAGTACTTC. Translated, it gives CASSELWDLPYEQYF.

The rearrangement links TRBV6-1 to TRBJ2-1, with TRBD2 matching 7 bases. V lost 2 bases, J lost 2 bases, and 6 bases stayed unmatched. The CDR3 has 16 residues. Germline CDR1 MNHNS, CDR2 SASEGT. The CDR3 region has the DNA TGTGCCAGCAGTGAACAGGATAGCGGGCCCTACAATGAGCAGTTCTTC. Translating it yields CASSEQDSGPYNEQFF.

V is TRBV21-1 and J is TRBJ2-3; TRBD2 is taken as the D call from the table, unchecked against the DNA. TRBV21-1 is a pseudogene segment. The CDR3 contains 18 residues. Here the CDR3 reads CASSKALRPAGRTDTQYF. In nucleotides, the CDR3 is TGTGCCAGCAGCAAAGCTCTTAGACCAGCTGGGAGGACAGATACGCAGTATTTT.

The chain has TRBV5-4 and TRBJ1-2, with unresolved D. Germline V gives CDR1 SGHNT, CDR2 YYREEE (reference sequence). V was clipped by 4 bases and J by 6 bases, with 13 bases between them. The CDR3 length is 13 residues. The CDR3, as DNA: TGTGCCAGCAGCCCCCAAACCAGGAATGGCTACACCTTC. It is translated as CASSPQTRNGYTF.

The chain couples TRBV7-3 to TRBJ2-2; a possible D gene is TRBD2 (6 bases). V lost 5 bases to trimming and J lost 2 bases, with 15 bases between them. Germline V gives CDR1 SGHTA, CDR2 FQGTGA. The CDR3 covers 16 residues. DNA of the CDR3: TGTGCCAGCAGCGACATGGGACTCTACAACACCGGGGAGCTGTTTTTT. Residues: CASSDMGLYNTGELFF.

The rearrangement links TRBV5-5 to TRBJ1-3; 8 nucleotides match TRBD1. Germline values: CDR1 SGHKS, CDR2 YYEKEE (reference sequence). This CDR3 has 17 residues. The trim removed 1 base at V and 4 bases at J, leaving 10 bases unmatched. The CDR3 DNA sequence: TGTGCCAGCAGCTTGCAGACAGGGGATCCGAGGGGAAACACCATATATTTT. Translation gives CASSLQTGDPRGNTIYF.

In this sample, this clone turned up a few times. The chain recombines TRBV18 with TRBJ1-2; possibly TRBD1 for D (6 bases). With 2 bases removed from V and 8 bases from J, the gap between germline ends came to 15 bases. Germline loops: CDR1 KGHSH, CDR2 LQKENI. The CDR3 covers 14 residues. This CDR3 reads CASSPSEDSAGYTF. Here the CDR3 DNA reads TGTGCCAGCTCACCAAGCGAGGACAGTGCGGGCTACACCTTC. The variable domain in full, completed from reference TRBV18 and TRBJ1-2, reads NAGVMQNPRHLVRRRGQEARLRCSPMKGHSHVYWYRQLPEEGLKFMVYLQKENIIDESGMPKERFSAEFPKEGPSILRIQQVVRGDSAAYFCASSPSEDSAGYTFGSGTRLTVV.

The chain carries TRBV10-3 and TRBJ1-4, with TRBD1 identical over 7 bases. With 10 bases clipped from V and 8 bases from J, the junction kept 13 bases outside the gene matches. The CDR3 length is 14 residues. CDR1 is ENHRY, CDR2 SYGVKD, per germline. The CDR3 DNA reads TGTGCCACCCTCCCGGACAGGCGAGGAGAAAAACTGTTTTTT. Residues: CATLPDRRGEKLFF.